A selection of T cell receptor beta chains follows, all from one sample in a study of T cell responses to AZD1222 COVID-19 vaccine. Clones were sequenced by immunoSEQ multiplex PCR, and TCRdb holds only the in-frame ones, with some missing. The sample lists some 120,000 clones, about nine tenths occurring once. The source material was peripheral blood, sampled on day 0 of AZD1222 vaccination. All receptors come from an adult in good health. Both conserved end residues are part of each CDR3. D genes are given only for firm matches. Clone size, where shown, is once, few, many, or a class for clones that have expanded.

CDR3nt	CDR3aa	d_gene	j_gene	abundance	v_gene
TGTGCCAGCAGGTTCCCGGGGGGGTTCGGCTATGGCTACACCTTC	CASRFPGGFGYGYTF	.	TRBJ1-2	few	TRBV28
TGTGCCAGCAGCCCTACGGTTAGGGTCGTGGGTCTGGAGTCACCCCTCCACTTT	CASSPTVRVVGLESPLHF	.	TRBJ1-6	few	TRBV27
TGCAGCGTCCGACGGTGGGACGGAATCTACGAGCAGTACTTC	CSVRRWDGIYEQYF	.	TRBJ2-7	few	TRBV29-1
TGTGCCAGCAGTTATCACACCGGGGAGCTGTTTTTT	CASSYHTGELFF	.	TRBJ2-2	.	TRBV6-2/TRBV6-3
TGTGCCAGCAGCAATTATAGGGTCGGGGCCAAGGGATATGGCTACACCTTC	CASSNYRVGAKGYGYTF	.	TRBJ1-2	.	TRBV28
TGTGCCAGCAGAGGTGAAGGGGCTAATGAAAAACTGTTTTTT	CASRGEGANEKLFF	.	TRBJ1-4	.	TRBV27
TGTGCCATCAGGGGGACAGGGCGACTTCATCCCCTCCACTTT	CAIRGTGRLHPLHF	TRBD1	TRBJ1-6	few	TRBV10-3
TGTGCCAGCAGCAGCCAGGGACAGGGGGCGGATACGCAGTATTTT	CASSSQGQGADTQYF	TRBD1	TRBJ2-3	.	TRBV28
TGTGCCAGTAGTTCCGGCCGGGACAGGGGTAATCAGCCCCAGCATTTT	CASSSGRDRGNQPQHF	TRBD1	TRBJ1-5	few	TRBV19
TGTGCCAGCAGCAGTTTTAACACTGAAGCTTTCTTT	CASSSFNTEAFF	.	TRBJ1-1	.	TRBV28
TGTGCCAGCGGGGACAGGGGTAGCAATCAGCCCCAGCATTTT	CASGDRGSNQPQHF	TRBD1	TRBJ1-5	.	TRBV19
TGTGCCAGCACCCGGACAGGGGCGAACACCGGGGAGCTGTTTTTT	CASTRTGANTGELFF	TRBD1	TRBJ2-2	.	TRBV7-2
TGTGCCTGGCCACCGGGGACAGGGAGGGAAAGCAATCAGCCCCAGCATTTT	CAWPPGTGRESNQPQHF	TRBD1	TRBJ1-5	.	TRBV30
TGTGCCATCAGTGAGGCCTCCCTCACAGATACGCAGTATTTT	CAISEASLTDTQYF	.	TRBJ2-3	.	TRBV10-3
TGTGCCAGCAGTGGACAGGAAATGGGCGAGCAGTACTTC	CASSGQEMGEQYF	TRBD1	TRBJ2-7	.	TRBV12-3/TRBV12-4
TGTGCCAGCAGTAAGACTAGCGGGGGCGGGAATGAGCAGTTCTTC	CASSKTSGGGNEQFF	TRBD2	TRBJ2-1	.	TRBV6-2/TRBV6-3
TGTGCCAGCAGTGCGCTAGGGCGCGGTGGTTACCAGCCCCAGCATTTT	CASSALGRGGYQPQHF	.	TRBJ1-5	once	TRBV6-1
TGTGCCTGGAGTGTACATACTATCGGGGAGCTGTTTTTT	CAWSVHTIGELFF	.	TRBJ2-2	.	TRBV30
TGTGCCAGCAGCTCCGCCGGTGACCGGGGAAGCTCCTACAATGAGCAGTTCTTC	CASSSAGDRGSSYNEQFF	.	TRBJ2-1	once	TRBV7-9
TGCGCCAGCAGCGACAGCTCCTCCCAGGGGGGCTACACCTTC	CASSDSSSQGGYTF	.	TRBJ1-2	.	TRBV10-2
TGTGCCAGCAGTTCCGGACAGGGTCCAGATACGCAGTATTTT	CASSSGQGPDTQYF	TRBD1	TRBJ2-3	.	TRBV5-5
TGTGCCAGCTCACCTGGACAGGGCCTGGGGTACGAGCAGTACTTC	CASSPGQGLGYEQYF	TRBD1	TRBJ2-7	.	TRBV18
TGTGCCAGCACCTCGGGGCAGGGGAATTCACCCCTCCACTTT	CASTSGQGNSPLHF	.	TRBJ1-6	.	TRBV28
TGTGCCAGCAGCCTCGTAGTTGGGGAGCAGTACTTC	CASSLVVGEQYF	.	TRBJ2-7	few	TRBV11-2
TGTGCCAGCAGCTTAGGAGAGACTCGAAATACAGGAGCTAATGAAAAACTGTTTTTT	CASSLGETRNTGANEKLFF	.	TRBJ1-4	.	TRBV7-2
TGTGCCAGCAGTGAACCCTGGACAGGGGGCGCGAAAGAGCAGTACTTC	CASSEPWTGGAKEQYF	TRBD1	TRBJ2-7	.	TRBV6-1
TGTGCCAGCAGCTTACCTGGACGGACCTATGGCTACACCTTC	CASSLPGRTYGYTF	.	TRBJ1-2	once	TRBV7-9
TGTGCCAGCAGCTTCGGGGCAACCCAAGAGACCCAGTACTTC	CASSFGATQETQYF	.	TRBJ2-5	.	TRBV27
TGTGCCAGTAGTATTGGGACCCAAAGGGATTTT	CASSIGTQRDF	.	TRBJ1-5	once	TRBV19
TGTGCCAGCAGTGTCTGGGAGGGGGCAAAGGGAAACACCATATATTTT	CASSVWEGAKGNTIYF	TRBD1	TRBJ1-3	once	TRBV2
TGTGCCAGCAGCTTGGGACAGGGAGGATCGGGTTCACCCCTCCACTTT	CASSLGQGGSGSPLHF	TRBD1	TRBJ1-6	.	TRBV7-2
TGTGCCAGCAGCGATCGGGGGAACAATGAGCAGTTCTTC	CASSDRGNNEQFF	.	TRBJ2-1	.	TRBV5-5
TGTGCCAGCAGCTTAACGACTAGGGTGAATGAGCAGTTCTTC	CASSLTTRVNEQFF	.	TRBJ2-1	once	TRBV7-3
TGCGCCAGCAGCTTCTCAGCGGGGGGCATCACAGATACGCAGTATTTT	CASSFSAGGITDTQYF	TRBD2	TRBJ2-3	.	TRBV5-1
TGCGCCAGCAGCTTGGTTTTAATCACGGCGAGTTTGGGCACAGATACGCAGTATTTT	CASSLVLITASLGTDTQYF	.	TRBJ2-3	.	TRBV5-1
TGTGCCAGCAGCCGTAGAGTCCCGGGACAATTAGCAAAGCCGAGCGGCACAGATACGCAGTATTTT	CASSRRVPGQLAKPSGTDTQYF	.	TRBJ2-3	.	TRBV2
TGCAGTGCTAGTACTAGCGGGGGTTACAATGAGCAGTTCTTC	CSASTSGGYNEQFF	TRBD2	TRBJ2-1	.	TRBV20-1
TGTGCCAGCAGTTTATCTCCAGGACAGAGTTACGAGCAGTACTTC	CASSLSPGQSYEQYF	.	TRBJ2-7	.	TRBV27
TGTGCCAGCAGCACGGGACAGGGGGACTACGAGCAGTACTTC	CASSTGQGDYEQYF	TRBD1	TRBJ2-7	.	TRBV7-3
TGTGCCAGCAGCCGCTACCTCACAGGGGACGATAGCAATCAGCCCCAGCATTTT	CASSRYLTGDDSNQPQHF	TRBD1	TRBJ1-5	.	TRBV7-2
TGTGCCAGCAGCCTCACAAATCAGCCCCAGCATTTT	CASSLTNQPQHF	.	TRBJ1-5	.	TRBV7-9
TGTGCCAGCAGCCCACAGGGAATCGGGGAGCTGTTTTTT	CASSPQGIGELFF	.	TRBJ2-2	.	TRBV7-6
TGTGCCAGCAGCTTGGGCCAGGAGACCCAGTACTTC	CASSLGQETQYF	.	TRBJ2-5	.	TRBV7-6
TGTGCCACCAGGCAGGGGTCAGGAGAGACCCAGTACTTC	CATRQGSGETQYF	.	TRBJ2-5	.	TRBV24-1
TGTGCCAGCAGCGTAGCTGGGCACCCTGGAAACACCATATATTTT	CASSVAGHPGNTIYF	.	TRBJ1-3	.	TRBV9
TGTGCCAGCAGGGACGACAGGGATAATGGCTACACCTTC	CASRDDRDNGYTF	TRBD1	TRBJ1-2	.	TRBV6-5